This TCR beta chain was sequenced for a study of cytomegalovirus exposure and HLA in healthy donors. Study-level findings and limits: Later analysis indicated greater clonal expansion among HLA-associated TCR beta chains than among equally common other chains. It was likely that a cluster of highly shared sequence variants was a sequencing artifact.

Primers for the PCR totalled 60 Vbeta and 13 Jbeta. TCRdb's table, derived via immunoSEQ multiplex PCR, lists solely in-frame clones and lacks some. The sample comprises over 120,000 clones, 70% to 85% of which are singletons, and approximately 1.5% rests with the top ten. With respect to this clone: What it binds is not known.

The sequencing sample was made of PBMCs. The receptor was derived from a young man in good health and CMV-seropositive.

The CDR3 sequence is CASSFRGTDTQYF. The CDR3 region has the DNA TGTGCCAGCAGTTTTCGGGGCACAGATACGCAGTATTTT. V usage is TRBV27 and J usage is TRBJ2-3; D is unclear. This CDR3 has 13 residues. The V gene's germline CDR1 is MNHEY and CDR2 SMNVEV (reference sequence). Trimming removed 3 bases at V and 1 base at J, with 5 bases between.